The 26 T cell receptor beta chains below come from one sample, sequenced in a study of blood T cell repertoires in COVID-19. Clones were sequenced by immunoSEQ multiplex PCR, and TCRdb holds only the in-frame ones, with some missing. The repertoire has about 65,000 clones, roughly four fifths of them found once; the top ten carry just under 15%. Sample: peripheral blood. The origin of the receptors is a man older than 75 with acute or convalescent COVID-19.

This chain connects TRBV7-9 to TRBJ2-1; possibly TRBD1 for D (5 bases). Germline CDR1 and CDR2: SEHNR and FQNEAQ (reference sequence). V was pared by 1 base and J by 6 bases, with 7 bases between. The CDR3 has 13 amino acids. The CDR3 nucleotides are TGTGCCAGCAGCTTAGAACAGGTCAATGAGCAGTTCTTC. Amino acid sequence: CASSLEQVNEQFF.

CDR3 sequence (DNA): TGTGCCTCCGTCCGGGGAGGGAACACTGAAGCTTTCTTT. Protein sequence: CASVRGGNTEAFF. The chain recombines TRBV30 with TRBJ1-1; D not certain. Germline CDR1 is GTSNPN and CDR2 is SVGIG (reference sequence). The CDR3 is made up of 13 amino acids. Between the trimmed V and J ends, which lost 7 bases and 1 base, there was a span of 13 bases.

The chain links TRBV3-1 (or the pseudogene TRBV3-2) to TRBJ1-2; the D gene is possibly TRBD1 (6 bases). This CDR3 has 13 amino acids. The germline CDR1 and CDR2 sequences are LGHDT and YNNKEL (reference sequence). Trimming pared 1 base from V and 3 bases from J, leaving 6 bases between. In DNA form, the CDR3 reads TGTGCCAGCAGCCAAGGGACAGACTATGGCTACACCTTC. Residues: CASSQGTDYGYTF.

This clone ranks as medium-sized. The rearrangement joins TRBV18 to TRBJ2-7; TRBD2 matches at 13 bases. Germline lookup yields CDR1 KGHSH and CDR2 LQKENI. V dropped 5 bases and J dropped 0; count of bases not matched to a gene: 1. The CDR3 length is 15 residues. CDR3 sequence reads: CASSGLAGASYEQYF. In DNA, the CDR3 is TGTGCCAGCTCAGGACTAGCGGGGGCCTCCTACGAGCAGTACTTC.

This clone appeared a few times. This chain connects TRBV10-1 to TRBJ2-7; 9 nucleotides match TRBD1. The CDR3 totals 13 residues. Germline loops: CDR1 WNHNN, CDR2 SYGVQD (reference sequence). The V segment lost 6 bases and the J segment 4 bases; nucleotides outside the gene matches: 4. CDR3 nucleotides: TGCGCCAGCAGCCGGGACAGGGATTACGAGCAGTACTTC. Its translation is CASSRDRDYEQYF.

The chain couples TRBV5-1 to TRBJ2-5; TRBD2 agrees at 7 bases. Looked up from germline, CDR1 is SGHRS and CDR2 is YFSETQ. V gave up 1 base and J gave up 5 bases; unmatched junction bases: 11. CDR3 length: 16 amino acids. CDR3 nucleotide sequence: TGCGCCAGCAGCTTGAAGACCCGGACCGGGGGGGAGACCCAGTACTTC. Its translation is CASSLKTRTGGETQYF. The full variable domain, in which reference TRBV5-1 and TRBJ2-5 provide the parts outside the CDR3, is KAGVTQTPRYLIKTRGQQVTLSCSPISGHRSVSWYQQTPGQGLQFLFEYFSETQRNKGNFPGRFSGRQFSNSRSEMNVSTLELGDSALYLCASSLKTRTGGETQYFGPGTRLLVL.

J is TRBJ2-2 and V is TRBV6-5; 7 nucleotides agree with TRBD1. CDR1 is MNHEY, CDR2 SVGAGI, per germline. The CDR3 sequence is 15 residues long. V gave up 7 bases and J gave up 2 bases; unmatched junction bases: 7. CDR3: CASTRDSINTGELFF. CDR3 nucleotide sequence: TGTGCCAGCACCCGGGACAGCATAAACACCGGGGAGCTGTTTTTT.

The gene calls are TRBV10-3 and TRBJ1-1; D may be TRBD1 (5 bases). Germline CDR1 and CDR2: ENHRY and SYGVKD. Deletions cut 2 bases from V and 1 base from J, with 14 bases between. The CDR3 runs to 16 residues. For the CDR3, the DNA is TGTGCCATCAGTGAGGGGCTTGGAGGGACGAACACTGAAGCTTTCTTT. Translating it yields CAISEGLGGTNTEAFF.

V is TRBV5-4 and J is TRBJ1-2; 10 nucleotides line up with TRBD1. V lost 0 bases, J lost 6 bases, and 2 bases stayed unmatched. The CDR3 has 14 amino acids. Germline V gene lookup returns CDR1 SGHNT and CDR2 YYREEE (reference sequence). The CDR3 sequence: CASSLGTGGDGYTF. CDR3 in DNA: TGTGCCAGCAGCTTGGGGACAGGGGGTGATGGCTACACCTTC.

The gene calls are TRBV30 and TRBJ1-5; 7 nucleotides agree with TRBD1. Looked up from germline, CDR1 is GTSNPN and CDR2 is SVGIG (reference sequence). The V segment lost 4 bases and the J segment 5 bases; nucleotides outside the gene matches: 8. CDR3 length: 14 amino acids. As DNA, the CDR3 is TGTGCCTGGAACAAGGGGGCCGGTTATCAGCCCCAGCATTTT. Protein sequence: CAWNKGAGYQPQHF.

The chain employs TRBV2 and TRBJ1-3; TRBD1 matches at 7 bases. This CDR3 comprises 15 residues. J lost 0 bases, V lost 4 bases, and 3 bases had no gene match. The germline V gene encodes CDR1 SNHLY and CDR2 FYNNEI. The CDR3 reads CASSADRSSGNTIYF. In DNA form, the CDR3 reads TGTGCCAGCAGTGCGGACAGGAGCTCTGGAAACACCATATATTTT.

The rearrangement joins TRBV2 to TRBJ1-1, with 10 nucleotides matching TRBD1. Germline loops: CDR1 SNHLY, CDR2 FYNNEI. The CDR3 covers 17 residues. With V trimmed by 1 base and J by 0 bases, 5 bases remained unmatched. CDR3 sequence: CASSEGGTGAVNTEAFF. As DNA, the CDR3 is TGTGCCAGCAGTGAAGGAGGGACAGGGGCTGTGAACACTGAAGCTTTCTTT.

V gene TRBV5-1 combines with J gene TRBJ1-3, with D unclear. Trimming took off 1 base at V and 2 bases at J, with 10 bases between the two ends. Germline V CDR1 and CDR2: SGHRS, YFSETQ. The length of the CDR3 is 15 residues. The DNA of the CDR3 is TGCGCCAGCAGCTTGATCGGGGAAACTGGAAACACCATATATTTT. It encodes CASSLIGETGNTIYF.

J is TRBJ1-1 and V is TRBV6-6; D gene unclear. Trimming left V 0 bases short and J 7 bases short, with 6 bases between. The CDR3 runs to 12 residues. Germline assignment: CDR1 MNHNY and CDR2 SVGAGI (reference sequence). The CDR3 DNA sequence: TGTGCCAGCAGTTACTCGTCAGGTGAAGCTTTCTTT. This translates into CASSYSSGEAFF.

J is TRBJ1-5 and V is TRBV11-2, with 11 bases identical to TRBD1. CDR1 and CDR2 from the germline V gene are SGHAT and FQNNGV. The CDR3 contains 16 residues. V shed 1 base, J shed 7 bases, and the junction held 6 bases outside the gene matches. The CDR3 region has the DNA TGTGCCAGCAGCTTAGGAGGACAGGGGGCAGTGCAGCCCCAGCATTTT. Its translation: CASSLGGQGAVQPQHF.

The chain recombines TRBV5-1 with TRBJ2-2, with 9 positions matching TRBD1. The CDR3 runs to 16 residues. Looked up from germline, CDR1 is SGHRS and CDR2 is YFSETQ. Trimming removed 0 bases from V and 1 base from J; junction bases left unmatched: 1. CDR3 protein: CASSLATGGNTGELFF. The CDR3 bases are TGCGCCAGCAGCTTGGCGACAGGGGGGAACACCGGGGAGCTGTTTTTT.

The chain recombines TRBV5-1 with TRBJ2-1, with 8 bases lining up with TRBD2. The junction had 9 bases not matched to a gene; V was cut back by 4 bases and J by 3 bases. The CDR3 runs 16 residues. Germline values: CDR1 SGHRS, CDR2 YFSETQ. The CDR3 here is CASSIERGQVYNEQFF. Written as DNA, the CDR3 is TGCGCCAGCAGCATTGAGCGGGGGCAGGTCTACAATGAGCAGTTCTTC.

This clone has only one observation. CDR3 nucleotides: TGTGCCAGCAGCGTAGAGGGACTTCTGAACACTGAAGCTTTCTTT. Protein product: CASSVEGLLNTEAFF. V gene TRBV9 combines with J gene TRBJ1-1; TRBD1 is a possible D gene (5 bases). Germline lookup yields CDR1 SGDLS and CDR2 YYNGEE. This CDR3 spans 15 amino acids. The V and J ends lost 0 bases and 0 bases respectively, with 9 bases between them.

The rearrangement links TRBV5-1 to TRBJ2-1; TRBD2 matches 7 bases. The ends lost 0 bases at V and 4 bases at J; junction bases unmatched: 7. Germline lookup yields CDR1 SGHRS and CDR2 YFSETQ. This CDR3 comprises 16 residues. CDR3 residues: CASSLVAGVIYNEQFF. In DNA, the CDR3 is TGCGCCAGCAGCTTGGTGGCGGGGGTCATATACAATGAGCAGTTCTTC.

The chain couples TRBV28 to TRBJ1-5, with TRBD1 as a possible D gene (5 bases). Per germline, CDR1 MDHEN and CDR2 SYDVKM. The V gene lost 9 bases and the J gene lost 1 base, with 7 bases spanning the gap. CDR3 length: 12 amino acids. The chain's CDR3 is CASRQSNQPQHF. The CDR3 bases are TGTGCCAGTAGACAGAGCAATCAGCCCCAGCATTTT.

The chain combines TRBV19 with TRBJ1-1, with D perhaps TRBD1 (6 bases). V was trimmed by 5 bases and J by 1 base, leaving 14 bases between them. The CDR3 runs to 15 residues. CDR1 LNHDA and CDR2 SQIVND come from the germline V gene (reference sequence). The CDR3 protein is CASSPGPGQNTEAFF. The CDR3 DNA reads TGTGCCAGTAGTCCAGGACCGGGACAGAACACTGAAGCTTTCTTT.

The rearrangement uses TRBV14 and TRBJ1-1; a possible D gene is TRBD1 (6 bases). Germline V gives CDR1 SGHDN, CDR2 FVKESK. The germline V and J ends were trimmed by 7 bases and 4 bases, with 19 bases remaining between them. CDR3 length: 15 residues. CDR3 in DNA: TGTGCCAGCACCCTCGGAGGGGGGGCGAGCACTGAAGCTTTCTTT. It is translated as CASTLGGGASTEAFF.

A single count supports this clone. This rearrangement joins TRBV6-1 to TRBJ2-5, with TRBD2 identical over 14 bases. Trimming took 3 bases from V and 7 from J; bases not matched to a gene: 1. Germline V gene lookup returns CDR1 MNHNS and CDR2 SASEGT. This CDR3 has 14 residues. CDR3 region: CASSEGTSGGTQYF. In DNA, the CDR3 is TGTGCCAGCAGTGAGGGGACTAGCGGGGGGACCCAGTACTTC.

The rearrangement joins TRBV5-1 to TRBJ2-3; TRBD2 agrees at 14 bases. Germline V gene lookup returns CDR1 SGHRS and CDR2 YFSETQ. CDR3 length equals 16 residues. The V and J ends lost 3 bases and 4 bases, in that order; junction bases with no gene match: 4. The CDR3 region has the DNA TGCGCCAGCAGCTCCGGGACTAGCGGGGGCGCAGATACGCAGTATTTT. It yields the protein CASSSGTSGGADTQYF. The full variable domain, rest sourced from reference TRBV5-1 and TRBJ2-3, is KAGVTQTPRYLIKTRGQQVTLSCSPISGHRSVSWYQQTPGQGLQFLFEYFSETQRNKGNFPGRFSGRQFSNSRSEMNVSTLELGDSALYLCASSSGTSGGADTQYFGPGTRLTVL.

This chain joins TRBV9 and TRBJ1-3; a possible D gene is TRBD1 (6 bases). The CDR3 spans 16 residues. Between the trimmed V and J ends, which lost 0 bases and 2 bases, there was a span of 12 bases. In germline, CDR1 is SGDLS, CDR2 YYNGEE. The CDR3 loop is CASSVGTGTPGNTIYF. CDR3 DNA sequence: TGTGCCAGCAGCGTAGGAACAGGGACCCCTGGAAACACCATATATTTT.

A remark on this clone: Within the sample, other DNA sequences also encode this same CDR3. V and J are TRBV20-1 and TRBJ2-7, with D maybe TRBD2 (6 bases). CDR3 length: 11 residues. Trimming took off 6 bases at V and 3 bases at J, with 9 bases between the two ends. Germline V lookup: CDR1 DFQATT, CDR2 SNEGSKA (reference sequence). Here the CDR3 reads CSARRDYEQYF. The CDR3 DNA follows: TGCAGTGCCCGGCGGGACTACGAGCAGTACTTC.